This is a list of T cell receptor beta chains from one sample in a study of response to subunit inactivated influenza vaccine. Each CDR3 protein is one row after TCRdb ran MiXCR on the RT-PCR reads. The table includes a few hundred thousand distinct CDR3 sequences, just over 20% detected once. Source: PBMCs from blood, taken less than 22 months after vaccination. Every receptor here comes from a man aged 45 to 75 who received an inactivated influenza vaccine. The conserved cysteine and the conserved F or W are not part of the CDR3 here. Fields, in order: CDR3 length, V gene, J gene, CDR3 protein.

length: 12; V: TRBV15; J: TRBJ2-7; CDR3: ATSRDIGVYEQY
length: 13; V: TRBV5-6; J: TRBJ2-7; CDR3: ASSLSPGASYEQY
length: 15; V: TRBV5-4; J: TRBJ1-5; CDR3: ASSPKTGEDSNQPQH
length: 13; V: TRBV30; J: TRBJ1-6; CDR3: AWSPGQVLLPPLH
length: 13; V: TRBV2; J: TRBJ1-6; CDR3: ASREGGARNSPLH
length: 15; V: TRBV7-2; J: TRBJ1-1; CDR3: ASSLIGTSGGNTEAF
length: 13; V: TRBV19; J: TRBJ2-3; CDR3: ASRTNSWSTDTQY
length: 13; V: TRBV15; J: TRBJ2-3; CDR3: ATSRARDRADTQY
length: 13; V: TRBV28; J: TRBJ1-3; CDR3: ASSPNPIGADTIY
length: 13; V: TRBV6-5; J: TRBJ1-1; CDR3: ASSYSPTTRTEAF
length: 11; V: TRBV24-1; J: TRBJ2-5; CDR3: ATMGRLQETQY
length: 15; V: TRBV24-1; J: TRBJ1-5; CDR3: ATSESGTGDKWQPQH
length: 11; V: TRBV5-5; J: TRBJ2-1; CDR3: ASSFTNFNEQF
length: 11; V: TRBV5-6; J: TRBJ1-5; CDR3: ASSRGVNQPQH
length: 13; V: TRBV12-3/TRBV12-4; J: TRBJ1-2; CDR3: ASSPGTDSNYGYT
length: 16; V: TRBV28; J: TRBJ2-1; CDR3: ASSSLTGTASSYNEQF
length: 10; V: TRBV15; J: TRBJ2-5; CDR3: ATSTVGETQY
length: 15; V: TRBV4-2; J: TRBJ2-4; CDR3: ASSQEARGGLAGLQY
length: 12; V: TRBV29-1; J: TRBJ2-3; CDR3: SVESGTYTDTQY
length: 12; V: TRBV7-2; J: TRBJ1-3; CDR3: ASSSWTRGNTIY
length: 12; V: TRBV27; J: TRBJ1-4; CDR3: ASKIRQDSEKLF
length: 12; V: TRBV10-3; J: TRBJ2-2; CDR3: AIRGTGNTGELF
length: 12; V: TRBV15; J: TRBJ2-2; CDR3: ATSRDLDAGELF
length: 13; V: TRBV10-2; J: TRBJ2-7; CDR3: ASSQGSGVYYEQY
length: 11; V: TRBV7-3; J: TRBJ2-5; CDR3: ASSAGAKETQY
length: 12; V: TRBV20-1; J: TRBJ1-6; CDR3: SARITGKNSPLH
length: 14; V: TRBV6-5; J: TRBJ1-2; CDR3: ASSYTQDRGLFGYT
length: 12; V: TRBV20-1; J: TRBJ2-5; CDR3: SARESGSQETQY
length: 13; V: TRBV7-8; J: TRBJ2-2; CDR3: ASSSLAGYTGELF
length: 14; V: TRBV7-9; J: TRBJ1-3; CDR3: ASSFWMGQGGNTIY
length: 14; V: TRBV2; J: TRBJ2-4; CDR3: ASSEANYLAKNIQY
length: 15; V: TRBV7-8; J: TRBJ2-5; CDR3: ASSAPIPLAYQETQY
length: 11; V: TRBV7-9; J: TRBJ2-7; CDR3: ASSAGQGGEQY
length: 13; V: TRBV18; J: TRBJ1-3; CDR3: ASSPVQISGNTIY
length: 10; V: TRBV20-1; J: TRBJ2-1; CDR3: SAVDPFNEQF
length: 14; V: TRBV28; J: TRBJ2-7; CDR3: ASSIDRVLSSYEQY
length: 13; V: TRBV5-4; J: TRBJ2-3; CDR3: ASSTTPPDTDTQY
length: 12; V: TRBV9; J: TRBJ2-1; CDR3: ASSAGTGGYEQF
length: 13; V: TRBV20-1; J: TRBJ1-5; CDR3: SAVREGRGNQPQH
length: 12; V: TRBV5-1; J: TRBJ2-4; CDR3: ASSFTGGKNIQY
length: 13; V: TRBV5-4; J: TRBJ2-5; CDR3: ASSLVVGGRETQY
length: 12; V: TRBV13; J: TRBJ2-7; CDR3: ASSGTRRDSGQY